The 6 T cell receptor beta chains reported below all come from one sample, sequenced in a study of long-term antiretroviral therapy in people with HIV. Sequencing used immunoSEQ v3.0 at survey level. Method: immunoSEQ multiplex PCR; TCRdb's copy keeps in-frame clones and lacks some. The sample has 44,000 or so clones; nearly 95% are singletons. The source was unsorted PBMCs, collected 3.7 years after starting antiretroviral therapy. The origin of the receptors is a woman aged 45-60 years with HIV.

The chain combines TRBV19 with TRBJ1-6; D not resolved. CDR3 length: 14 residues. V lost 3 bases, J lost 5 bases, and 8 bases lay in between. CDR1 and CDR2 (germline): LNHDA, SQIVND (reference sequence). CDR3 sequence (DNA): TGTGCCAGTAGTATTGCAAGAGATAATTCACCCCTCCACTTT. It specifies CASSIARDNSPLHF. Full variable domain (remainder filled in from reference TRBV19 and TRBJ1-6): DGGITQSPKYLFRKEGQNVTLSCEQNLNHDAMYWYRQDPGQGLRLIYYSQIVNDFQKGDIAEGYSVSREKKESFPLTVTSAQKNPTAFYLCASSIARDNSPLHFGNGTRLTVT.

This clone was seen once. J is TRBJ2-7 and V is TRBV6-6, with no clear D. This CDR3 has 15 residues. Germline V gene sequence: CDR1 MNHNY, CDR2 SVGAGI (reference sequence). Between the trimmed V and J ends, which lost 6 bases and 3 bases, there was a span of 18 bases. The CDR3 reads CASRPAHSDFYEQYF. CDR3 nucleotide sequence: TGTGCCAGCAGGCCGGCGCACAGCGACTTCTACGAGCAGTACTTC.

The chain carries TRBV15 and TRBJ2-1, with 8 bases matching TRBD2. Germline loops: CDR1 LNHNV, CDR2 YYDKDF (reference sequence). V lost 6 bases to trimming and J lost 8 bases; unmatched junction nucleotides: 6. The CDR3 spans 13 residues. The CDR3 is CATRERGGDEQFF. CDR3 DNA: TGTGCCACCAGAGAACGGGGGGGCGATGAGCAGTTCTTC.

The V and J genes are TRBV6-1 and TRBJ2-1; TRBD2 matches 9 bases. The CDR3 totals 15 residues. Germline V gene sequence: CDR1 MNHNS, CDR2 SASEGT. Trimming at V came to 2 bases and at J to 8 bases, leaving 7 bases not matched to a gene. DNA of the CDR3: TGTGCCAGCAGTGAAAGGGGCGGGAGGGCCGATGAGCAGTTCTTC. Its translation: CASSERGGRADEQFF.

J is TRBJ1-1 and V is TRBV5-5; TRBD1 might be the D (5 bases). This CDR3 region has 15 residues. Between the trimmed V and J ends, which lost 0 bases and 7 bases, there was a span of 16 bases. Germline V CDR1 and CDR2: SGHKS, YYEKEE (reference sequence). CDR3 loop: CASSLVAGGTVEAFF. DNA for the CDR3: TGTGCCAGCAGCTTGGTTGCGGGAGGGACCGTTGAAGCTTTCTTT.

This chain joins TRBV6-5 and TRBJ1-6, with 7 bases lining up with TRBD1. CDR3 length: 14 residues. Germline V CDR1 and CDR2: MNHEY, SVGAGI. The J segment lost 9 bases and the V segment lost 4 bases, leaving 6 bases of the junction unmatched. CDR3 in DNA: TGTGCCAGCAGTTCACAGGGGAATCGTTCACCCCTCCACTTT. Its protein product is CASSSQGNRSPLHF.